A single sample is the source of the 3 T cell receptor beta chains below, sequenced in a study of T cell responses to AZD1222 COVID-19 vaccine. The data were produced by immunoSEQ multiplex PCR, yet TCRdb's version contains in-frame clones alone and is incomplete. Of about 140,000 clones listed, approximately 86% are singletons. Specimen: peripheral blood, collected 28 days after the second dose of the MenACWY control vaccine. These receptors all stem from an adult who received the MenACWY meningococcal vaccine as a control.

The V call is TRBV25-1, the J call TRBJ2-7, with 8 bases fitting TRBD1. After removal of 6 bases from V and 1 base from J, the junction contained 5 bases not matched to a gene. Germline lookup yields CDR1 MGHDK and CDR2 SYGVNS. The CDR3 is 14 amino acids. The CDR3 spells CASRDDRGSYEQYF. The CDR3 nucleotides read TGTGCCAGCAGAGATGACAGGGGTTCCTACGAGCAGTACTTC.

The V call is TRBV5-1, the J call TRBJ1-4, with D possibly matching TRBD1 (6 bases). In germline, CDR1 is SGHRS, CDR2 YFSETQ. The CDR3 has 14 amino acids. Deletions cut 1 base from V and 4 bases from J, with 8 bases between. The CDR3 DNA is TGCGCCAGCAGCTTGAGGGGGTTTAATGAAAAACTGTTTTTT. The encoded protein is CASSLRGFNEKLFF. The variable domain in full, with the rest retrieved from reference TRBV5-1 and TRBJ1-4, is KAGVTQTPRYLIKTRGQQVTLSCSPISGHRSVSWYQQTPGQGLQFLFEYFSETQRNKGNFPGRFSGRQFSNSRSEMNVSTLELGDSALYLCASSLRGFNEKLFFGSGTQLSVL.

The V call is TRBV7-2, the J call TRBJ1-1; 7 bases agree with TRBD1. With 1 base clipped from V and 0 bases from J, the junction kept 8 bases outside the gene matches. CDR1 is SGHTA and CDR2 is FQGNSA in the germline V gene. The CDR3 has 17 residues. CDR3 DNA sequence: TGTGCCAGCAGCTTAGTGAGGGGACAGCCATTGAACACTGAAGCTTTCTTT. It codes for CASSLVRGQPLNTEAFF.